A selection of T cell receptor beta chains follows, all from one sample in a study of T cell changes during pregnancy in multiple sclerosis. Here immunoSEQ multiplex PCR was the method, and the copy in TCRdb shows in-frame clones only, minus some. The sample includes 70,000 to 75,000 clones, 70% to 90% of them seen just once. The input for sequencing was peripheral blood, taken before pregnancy. These receptors were collected from a female donor with multiple sclerosis, enrolled in a pregnancy study. Both conserved end residues are part of each CDR3. A D gene is named only where the DNA matches it firmly. Clone sizes are given selectively: once, few, many, or a class where the clone is expanded.

len,j_gene,abundance,d_gene,v_gene,CDR3aa,CDR3nt
16,TRBJ1-1,-,-,TRBV9,CASSSSTTLQSTEAFF,TGTGCCAGCAGCTCCAGTACAACCCTCCAAAGCACTGAAGCTTTCTTT
16,TRBJ1-4,-,-,TRBV6-1,CASSESGVPTNEKLFF,TGTGCCAGCAGCGAAAGTGGAGTTCCAACTAATGAAAAACTGTTTTTT
16,TRBJ2-1,once,TRBD2,TRBV13,CASSSISSGRGNEQFF,TGTGCCAGCAGCTCAATTTCTAGCGGGAGGGGGAATGAGCAGTTCTTC
14,TRBJ1-1,-,TRBD1,TRBV28,CASSFADRDTEAFF,TGTGCCAGCAGTTTCGCTGACAGGGACACTGAAGCTTTCTTT
12,TRBJ2-5,-,-,TRBV2,CASSVERKTQYF,TGTGCCAGCAGTGTGGAGAGGAAGACCCAGTACTTC
14,TRBJ2-2,-,TRBD1,TRBV6-5,CASRVDRDIGELFF,TGTGCCAGCAGGGTCGACAGGGATATCGGGGAGCTGTTTTTT
14,TRBJ1-2,-,-,TRBV5-5,CASTSGAANYGYTF,TGTGCCAGCACCTCTGGGGCGGCGAACTATGGCTACACCTTC
13,TRBJ2-3,-,-,TRBV30,CACTRDSTDTQYF,TGTGCCTGTACCCGGGATAGCACAGATACGCAGTATTTT
14,TRBJ1-5,-,-,TRBV6-1,CASRVQGFSQPQHF,TGTGCCAGCAGGGTACAGGGATTTTCTCAGCCCCAGCATTTT
14,TRBJ1-1,once,TRBD1,TRBV18,CASSLTGANTEAFF,TGTGCCAGCTCACTTACAGGGGCGAACACTGAAGCTTTCTTT
17,TRBJ2-1,-,TRBD2,TRBV27,CASSSTSGTSGGNEQFF,TGTGCCAGCAGTTCCACCTCCGGGACTAGCGGGGGCAATGAGCAGTTCTTC
17,TRBJ1-3,-,-,TRBV4-2,CASSQDSLVGSGNTIYF,TGTGCCAGCAGCCAAGATAGTCTAGTGGGCTCTGGAAACACCATATATTTT
14,TRBJ1-1,-,TRBD1,TRBV27,CASSKGQGAAEAFF,TGTGCCAGCAGTAAAGGACAGGGGGCGGCTGAAGCTTTCTTT
14,TRBJ1-1,once,-,TRBV10-3,CAISESSAGTEAFF,TGTGCCATCAGTGAGTCGTCGGCAGGTACTGAAGCTTTCTTT
15,TRBJ1-2,-,TRBD1,TRBV19,CASSILQTGTYGYTF,TGTGCCAGTAGTATATTACAGACAGGGACTTATGGCTACACCTTC
13,TRBJ1-1,-,-,TRBV11-2,CASSLTEDTEAFF,TGTGCCAGCAGCTTAACCGAGGACACTGAAGCTTTCTTT
13,TRBJ2-7,-,-,TRBV5-4,CASTHRGSGEQYF,TGTGCCAGCACCCATAGGGGGTCGGGGGAGCAGTACTTC
17,TRBJ2-7,-,TRBD2,TRBV29-1,CSVEEVTSGRGLYEQYF,TGCAGCGTTGAAGAGGTGACTAGCGGGAGAGGGCTCTACGAGCAGTACTTC
15,TRBJ2-2,-,-,TRBV6-5,CATLTRGTNTGELFF,TGTGCCACATTGACCAGGGGCACGAACACCGGGGAGCTGTTTTTT
11,TRBJ2-1,-,-,TRBV27,CASSEGHEQFF,TGTGCCAGCAGCGAGGGCCATGAGCAGTTCTTC
13,TRBJ1-5,-,TRBD1,TRBV19,CASHGQDDQPQHF,TGTGCCAGTCATGGACAGGATGATCAGCCCCAGCATTTT
15,TRBJ1-6,-,TRBD1,TRBV6-5,CASSYSVDRNSPLHF,TGTGCCAGCAGTTACTCGGTGGACAGGAATTCACCCCTCCACTTT
19,TRBJ2-7,once,TRBD2,TRBV7-2,CASSLELTSGAGSDYEQYF,TGTGCCAGCAGCTTAGAGTTGACTAGCGGGGCTGGGTCCGACTACGAGCAGTACTTC
13,TRBJ2-5,-,-,TRBV29-1,CSVVWGVMETQYF,TGCAGCGTTGTGTGGGGGGTAATGGAGACCCAGTACTTC
14,TRBJ2-5,-,-,TRBV5-1,CASSFDRSEETQYF,TGCGCCAGCAGCTTTGACCGGAGCGAAGAGACCCAGTACTTC
24,TRBJ2-7,-,-,TRBV1,CTSSQDLTRGLAGVCYKGTYEQYF,TGCACCAGCAGCCAAGATCTAACCCGGGGGCTAGCGGGAGTATGCTATAAGGGAACCTACGAGCAGTACTTC
16,TRBJ2-1,-,TRBD2,TRBV30,CAWSPSRTSSYNEQFF,TGTGCCTGGAGTCCTAGTCGGACTAGCTCCTACAATGAGCAGTTCTTC
15,TRBJ2-7,once,TRBD1,TRBV7-8,CASSLAGTGGYEQYF,TGTGCCAGCAGCTTAGCGGGGACAGGGGGCTACGAGCAGTACTTC
15,TRBJ2-7,-,TRBD1,TRBV6-1,CASSETGTGGYEQYF,TGTGCCAGCAGTGAAACCGGGACAGGGGGCTACGAGCAGTACTTC
15,TRBJ2-3,-,TRBD1,TRBV19,CASSIRDRGTDTQYF,TGTGCCAGTAGTATACGGGACAGGGGAACAGATACGCAGTATTTT
15,TRBJ1-1,-,TRBD1,TRBV6-1,CASSARQGGNTEAFF,TGTGCCAGCAGTGCCCGACAGGGAGGGAACACTGAAGCTTTCTTT
14,TRBJ2-1,-,TRBD2,TRBV27,CASAGTSIYNEQFF,TGTGCCAGCGCCGGGACTAGCATCTACAATGAGCAGTTCTTC
13,TRBJ2-7,-,-,TRBV29-1,CSALVSGAYEQYF,TGCAGCGCCTTGGTCTCGGGGGCCTACGAGCAGTACTTC
15,TRBJ2-5,-,TRBD2,TRBV7-2,CASSLASGGGETQYF,TGTGCCAGCAGCTTAGCGAGCGGGGGGGGAGAGACCCAGTACTTC
15,TRBJ1-4,once,TRBD1,TRBV5-1,CASSWSAGGNEKLFF,TGCGCCAGCAGCTGGTCGGCAGGGGGAAATGAAAAACTGTTTTTT
15,TRBJ1-2,-,-,TRBV6-1,CASSELTTGVGGYTF,TGTGCCAGCAGTGAACTTACGACCGGGGTTGGTGGCTACACCTTC
13,TRBJ1-2,-,TRBD1,TRBV2,CASSADRAYGYTF,TGTGCCAGCAGCGCGGACAGGGCCTATGGCTACACCTTC
12,TRBJ1-1,-,-,TRBV23-1,CATYASGTEAFF,TGCGCTACCTACGCGAGCGGGACTGAAGCTTTCTTT
15,TRBJ1-1,-,-,TRBV11-2,CASSPTGYRNTEAFF,TGTGCCAGCAGCCCTACAGGGTACCGTAACACTGAAGCTTTCTTT
15,TRBJ2-7,-,-,TRBV19,CASSIEQGGTYEQYF,TGTGCCAGTAGTATAGAGCAGGGGGGAACCTACGAGCAGTACTTC
11,TRBJ1-2,-,-,TRBV20-1,CSAPTGYGYTF,TGCAGTGCCCCGACAGGCTATGGCTACACCTTC
15,TRBJ2-3,-,-,TRBV9,CASSAPPGGTDTQYF,TGTGCCAGCAGCGCGCCACCAGGGGGCACAGATACGCAGTATTTT
12,TRBJ2-7,-,TRBD1,TRBV2,CAGGTGFGEQYF,TGTGCCGGGGGGACAGGGTTCGGCGAGCAGTACTTC
14,TRBJ2-5,-,TRBD2,TRBV19,CASSISAGRETQYF,TGTGCCAGTAGTATATCGGCCGGGAGGGAGACCCAGTACTTC
16,TRBJ1-4,-,TRBD1,TRBV19,CASSVQGFATNEKLFF,TGTGCCAGTAGTGTACAGGGGTTTGCAACTAATGAAAAACTGTTTTTT
16,TRBJ1-3,-,-,TRBV7-8,CASSLRGPGSGNTIYF,TGTGCCAGCAGCCTCCGGGGTCCCGGTTCCGGAAACACCATATATTTT
15,TRBJ2-7,-,-,TRBV30,CACTNTGTSPYEQYF,TGTGCCTGCACCAACACCGGGACATCTCCCTACGAGCAGTACTTC
14,TRBJ1-2,-,TRBD1,TRBV6-5,CASSPGQGLYGYTF,TGTGCCAGCAGTCCCGGACAGGGCCTCTATGGCTACACCTTC
12,TRBJ1-2,-,-,TRBV30,CASLGEDYGYTF,TGTGCCTCCCTCGGGGAGGACTATGGCTACACCTTC
13,TRBJ1-2,few,TRBD1,TRBV29-1,CSAASDRGHGYTF,TGCAGCGCCGCCTCAGACAGGGGGCATGGCTACACCTTC
12,TRBJ2-7,-,TRBD1,TRBV29-1,CSVRTGGTEQYF,TGCAGCGTCAGGACAGGGGGTACCGAGCAGTACTTC
14,TRBJ1-1,-,-,TRBV27,CASSELPGNTEAFF,TGTGCCAGCAGCGAATTACCGGGGAACACTGAAGCTTTCTTT
12,TRBJ1-5,-,-,TRBV6-6,CASSYLNQPQHF,TGTGCCAGCAGTTACCTCAATCAGCCCCAGCATTTT